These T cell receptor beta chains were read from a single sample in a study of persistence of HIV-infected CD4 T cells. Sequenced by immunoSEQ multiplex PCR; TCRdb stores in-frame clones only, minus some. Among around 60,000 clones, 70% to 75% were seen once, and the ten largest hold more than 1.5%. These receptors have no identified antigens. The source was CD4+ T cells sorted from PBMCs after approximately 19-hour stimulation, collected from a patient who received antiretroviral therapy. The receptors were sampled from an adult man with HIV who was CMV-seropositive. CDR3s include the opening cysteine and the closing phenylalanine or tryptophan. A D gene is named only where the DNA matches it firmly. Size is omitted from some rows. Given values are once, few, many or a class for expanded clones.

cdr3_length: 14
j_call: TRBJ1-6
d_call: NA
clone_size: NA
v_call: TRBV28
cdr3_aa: CASSSGPTNSPLHF
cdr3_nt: TGTGCCAGCAGTTCGGGACCCACAAATTCACCCCTCCACTTT

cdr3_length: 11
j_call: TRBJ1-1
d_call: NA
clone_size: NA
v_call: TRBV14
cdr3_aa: CASSHGGLAFF
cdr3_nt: TGTGCCAGCAGCCATGGGGGGTTGGCTTTCTTT

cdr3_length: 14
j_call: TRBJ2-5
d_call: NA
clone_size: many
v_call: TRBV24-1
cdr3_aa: CATSDLTPQETQYF
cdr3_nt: TGTGCCACCAGTGATTTGACACCTCAAGAGACCCAGTACTTC

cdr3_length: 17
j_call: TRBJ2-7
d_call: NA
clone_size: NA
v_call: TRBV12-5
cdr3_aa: CASGLDPRGANSYEQYF
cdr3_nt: TGTGCTAGTGGTTTGGATCCTCGGGGGGCTAACTCCTACGAGCAGTACTTC

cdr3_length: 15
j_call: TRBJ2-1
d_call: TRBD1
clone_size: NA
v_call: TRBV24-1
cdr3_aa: CATSDRTGDHNEQFF
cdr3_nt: TGTGCCACCAGTGACCGGACAGGGGACCACAATGAGCAGTTCTTC

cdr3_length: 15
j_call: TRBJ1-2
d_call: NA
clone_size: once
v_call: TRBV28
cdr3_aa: CASSLQKGSNYGYTF
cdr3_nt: TGTGCCAGCAGTTTGCAGAAGGGGAGTAACTATGGCTACACCTTC

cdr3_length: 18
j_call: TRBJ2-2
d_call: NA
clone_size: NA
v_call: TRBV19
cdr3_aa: CASSIDPRIASGTGELFF
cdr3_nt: TGTGCCAGTAGTATAGATCCCAGGATCGCTTCGGGGACCGGGGAGCTGTTTTTT

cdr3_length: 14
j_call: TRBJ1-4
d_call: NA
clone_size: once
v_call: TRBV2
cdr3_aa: CASRGVSTNEKLFF
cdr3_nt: TGTGCCAGCAGAGGTGTTTCAACTAATGAAAAACTGTTTTTT

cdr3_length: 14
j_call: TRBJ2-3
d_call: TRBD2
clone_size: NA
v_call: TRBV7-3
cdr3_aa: CASSNGGSTDTQYF
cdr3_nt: TGTGCCTCCAGTAACGGGGGGAGCACAGATACGCAGTATTTT

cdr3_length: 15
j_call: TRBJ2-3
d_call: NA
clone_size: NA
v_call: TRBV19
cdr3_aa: CASSKFGKDTDTQYF
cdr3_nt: TGTGCCAGTAGTAAGTTCGGCAAAGACACAGATACGCAGTATTTT

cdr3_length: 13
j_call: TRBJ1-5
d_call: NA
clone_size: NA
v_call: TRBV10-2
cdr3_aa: CASSSQTGQPQHF
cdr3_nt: TGCGCCAGCAGTTCTCAGACCGGACAGCCCCAGCATTTT

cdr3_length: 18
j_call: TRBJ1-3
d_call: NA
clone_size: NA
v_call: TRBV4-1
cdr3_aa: CASSQDLSRVASGNTIYF
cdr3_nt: TGCGCCAGCAGCCAAGATCTGAGCCGGGTGGCCTCTGGAAACACCATATATTTT

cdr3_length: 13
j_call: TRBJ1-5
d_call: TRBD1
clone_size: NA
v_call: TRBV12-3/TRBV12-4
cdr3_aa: CASGQGAIQPQHF
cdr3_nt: TGTGCCAGCGGACAGGGAGCAATTCAGCCCCAGCATTTT

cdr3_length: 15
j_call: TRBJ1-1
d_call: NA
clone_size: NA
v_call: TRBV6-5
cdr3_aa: CASRGDQGRLSEAFF
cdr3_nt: TGTGCCAGCAGAGGGGACCAGGGGAGGCTGAGTGAAGCTTTCTTT

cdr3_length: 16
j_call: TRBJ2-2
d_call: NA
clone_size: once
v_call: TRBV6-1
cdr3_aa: CASSEARGTNTGELFF
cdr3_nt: TGTGCCAGCAGTGAAGCGCGGGGAACGAACACCGGGGAGCTGTTTTTT

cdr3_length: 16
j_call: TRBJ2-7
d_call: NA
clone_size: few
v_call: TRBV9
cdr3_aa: CASSVTPGGGIYEQYF
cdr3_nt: TGTGCCAGCAGCGTAACCCCTGGAGGGGGGATCTACGAGCAGTACTTC

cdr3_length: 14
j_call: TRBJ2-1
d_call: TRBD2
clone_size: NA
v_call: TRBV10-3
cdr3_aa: CAIKTGGSYNEQFF
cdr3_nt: TGTGCCATCAAAACGGGGGGGTCCTACAATGAGCAGTTCTTC

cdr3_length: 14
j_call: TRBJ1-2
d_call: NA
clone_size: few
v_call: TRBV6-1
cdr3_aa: CASSEGTGLYGYTF
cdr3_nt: TGTGCCAGCAGTGAAGGTACGGGGCTCTATGGCTACACCTTC

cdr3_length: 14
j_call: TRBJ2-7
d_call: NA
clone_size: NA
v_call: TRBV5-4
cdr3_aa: CASSSEGGIGEQYF
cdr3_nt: TGTGCCAGTAGCTCGGAGGGGGGGATAGGAGAGCAGTACTTC

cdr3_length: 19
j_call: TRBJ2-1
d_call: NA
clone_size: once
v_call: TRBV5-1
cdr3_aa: CASSWTFVLEGGTYNEQFF
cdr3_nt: TGCGCCAGCAGCTGGACTTTTGTTTTGGAGGGGGGGACCTACAATGAGCAGTTCTTC

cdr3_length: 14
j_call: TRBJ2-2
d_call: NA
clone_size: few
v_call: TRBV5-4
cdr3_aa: CASRRDMMAGELFF
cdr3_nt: TGTGCCAGCAGGCGGGACATGATGGCCGGGGAGCTGTTTTTT

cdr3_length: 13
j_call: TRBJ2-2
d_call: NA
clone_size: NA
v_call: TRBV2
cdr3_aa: CASSSTETGELFF
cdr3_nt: TGTGCCAGCAGTTCGACAGAGACCGGGGAGCTGTTTTTT

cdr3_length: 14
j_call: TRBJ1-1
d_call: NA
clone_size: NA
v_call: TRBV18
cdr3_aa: CASSPLAEYTEAFF
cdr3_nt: TGTGCCAGCTCACCCCTTGCTGAATACACTGAAGCTTTCTTT

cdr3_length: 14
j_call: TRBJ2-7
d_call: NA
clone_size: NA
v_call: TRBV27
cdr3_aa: CASSPSRVSYEQYF
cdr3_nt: TGTGCCAGCAGTCCAAGCAGGGTCTCCTACGAGCAGTACTTC

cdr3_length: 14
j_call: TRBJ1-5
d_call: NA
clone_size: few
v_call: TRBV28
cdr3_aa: CASHSLYSNQPQHF
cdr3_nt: TGTGCCAGCCACAGTCTTTATAGCAATCAGCCCCAGCATTTT

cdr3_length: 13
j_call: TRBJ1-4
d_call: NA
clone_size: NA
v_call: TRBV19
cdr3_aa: CASSDRPNEKLFF
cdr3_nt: TGTGCCAGTAGTGACAGACCGAATGAAAAACTGTTTTTT

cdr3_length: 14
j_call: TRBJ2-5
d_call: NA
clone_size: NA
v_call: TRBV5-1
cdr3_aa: CASSLNPEGETQYF
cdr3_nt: TGCGCCAGCAGCTTGAACCCGGAAGGGGAGACCCAGTACTTC

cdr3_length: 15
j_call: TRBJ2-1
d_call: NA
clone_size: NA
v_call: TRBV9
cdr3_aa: CASSPTRLPYNEQFF
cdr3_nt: TGTGCCAGCAGCCCTACTCGCTTACCCTACAATGAGCAGTTCTTC

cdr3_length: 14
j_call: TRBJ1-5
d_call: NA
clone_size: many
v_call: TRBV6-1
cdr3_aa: CASSDGGDNQPQHF
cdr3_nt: TGTGCCAGCAGTGATGGGGGAGACAATCAGCCCCAGCATTTT

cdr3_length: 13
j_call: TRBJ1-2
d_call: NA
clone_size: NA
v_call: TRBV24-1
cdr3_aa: CATSDPVYYGYTF
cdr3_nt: TGTGCCACCAGTGACCCAGTATACTATGGCTACACCTTC

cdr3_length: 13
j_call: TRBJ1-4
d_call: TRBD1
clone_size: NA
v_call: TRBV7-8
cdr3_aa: CASSRGQNEKLFF
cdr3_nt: TGTGCCAGCAGCCGGGGACAGAATGAAAAACTGTTTTTT

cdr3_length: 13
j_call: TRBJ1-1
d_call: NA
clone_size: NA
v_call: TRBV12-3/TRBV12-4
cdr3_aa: CASAERTNTEAFF
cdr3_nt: TGTGCCAGCGCAGAGAGAACGAACACTGAAGCTTTCTTT

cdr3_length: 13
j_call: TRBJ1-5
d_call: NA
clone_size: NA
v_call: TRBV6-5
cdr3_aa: CASSQRLRQPQHF
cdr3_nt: TGTGCCAGCAGTCAACGGCTTAGGCAGCCCCAGCATTTT

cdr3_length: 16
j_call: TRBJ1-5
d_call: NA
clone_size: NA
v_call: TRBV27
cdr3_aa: CASSLYGWESNQPQHF
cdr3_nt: TGTGCCAGCAGTTTATATGGGTGGGAAAGCAATCAGCCCCAGCATTTT

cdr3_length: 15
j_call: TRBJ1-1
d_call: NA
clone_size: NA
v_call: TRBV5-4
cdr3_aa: CASSPVGSPDTEAFF
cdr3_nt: TGTGCCAGCAGCCCCGTTGGGTCCCCTGACACTGAAGCTTTCTTT